One and the same sample provided the 15 T cell receptor beta chains below, sequenced in a study of cytomegalovirus exposure and HLA in healthy donors. The PCR was carried out with 60 Vbeta primers and 13 Jbeta primers. The repertoire was sequenced with immunoSEQ multiplex PCR; TCRdb's copy has only in-frame clones and lacks some. This table holds 100,000 to 120,000 clones, less than 80% found once. Sequencing was done on a sample of PBMCs. The receptor set was obtained from a man aged 30 to 39 in good health and CMV-seronegative.

The chain has TRBV19 and TRBJ1-5; D ambiguous. This CDR3 region has 15 residues. Between the trimmed V and J ends, which lost 3 bases and 3 bases, there was a span of 12 bases. CDR1 and CDR2 (germline): LNHDA, SQIVND (reference sequence). CDR3 residues: CASSMSLRFNQPQHF. CDR3 nucleotides: TGTGCCAGTAGTATGTCCTTGAGGTTCAATCAGCCCCAGCATTTT.

The V and J genes are TRBV5-1 and TRBJ2-7; D remains ambiguous. Trimming shortened V by 2 bases and J by 2 bases, and 11 bases separated the two germline ends. The germline V gene has CDR1 SGHRS and CDR2 YFSETQ. This CDR3 comprises 14 residues. DNA of the CDR3: TGCGCCAGCAGCTTCAGTCCAGGCACCTACGAGCAGTACTTC. This codes for CASSFSPGTYEQYF. Based on the CDR3 plus reference TRBV5-1 and TRBJ2-7, the full variable domain is KAGVTQTPRYLIKTRGQQVTLSCSPISGHRSVSWYQQTPGQGLQFLFEYFSETQRNKGNFPGRFSGRQFSNSRSEMNVSTLELGDSALYLCASSFSPGTYEQYFGPGTRLTVT.

This clone was detected a few times. This chain's CDR3 is CASSQEVVGRDIQYF. For the CDR3, the DNA is TGCGCCAGCAGCCAAGAAGTGGTTGGGCGGGACATTCAGTACTTC. The chain has TRBV4-3 and TRBJ2-4, with D possibly TRBD2 on 5 matching bases. Germline V gene data show CDR1 as LGHNA and CDR2 as YSLEER. The CDR3 consists of 15 residues. Trimming stripped 0 bases from V and 8 bases from J, with 14 bases between.

This chain connects TRBV5-1 to TRBJ2-5, with D possibly TRBD2 on 6 matching bases. Per the germline V gene, CDR1 is SGHRS and CDR2 is YFSETQ. Trimming took 5 bases from V and 5 from J, leaving 7 bases between them. This CDR3 has 11 amino acids. The CDR3 DNA sequence: TGCGCCAGCAGGGGAGGCGAGACCCAGTACTTC. This gives the protein CASRGGETQYF.

CDR3 in DNA: TGTGCCAGCAGGACAGGGGGCAAGTACGAGCAGTACTTC. This sequence encodes CASRTGGKYEQYF. The chain combines TRBV6-5 with TRBJ2-7; TRBD1 agrees at 10 bases. Germline V CDR1 and CDR2: MNHEY, SVGAGI. This CDR3 contains 13 residues. The trim removed 6 bases at V and 4 bases at J, leaving 3 bases unmatched.

The gene calls are TRBV18 and TRBJ2-2; 9 bases align to TRBD1. V shed 0 bases and J 6 bases; nucleotides not matched to a gene: 5. There are 16 residues in the CDR3. CDR1 is KGHSH and CDR2 is LQKENI in the germline V gene. The CDR3: CASSPPGQGMAGELFF. The CDR3 nucleotides read TGTGCCAGCTCACCACCGGGACAGGGAATGGCCGGGGAGCTGTTTTTT.

This clone was seen once. The rearrangement joins TRBV29-1 to TRBJ2-7; 9 bases are a match to TRBD1. This CDR3 spans 12 amino acids. V dropped 6 bases and J dropped 2; count of bases not matched to a gene: 2. Germline assignment: CDR1 SQVTM and CDR2 ANQGSEA. The CDR3: CSVGQGTYEQYF. The CDR3 nucleotides are TGCAGCGTGGGACAGGGAACCTACGAGCAGTACTTC.

The chain uses TRBV19 and TRBJ2-7; D gene unclear. CDR3 length equals 15 residues. CDR1 and CDR2 from the germline V gene are LNHDA and SQIVND (reference sequence). The V end lost 1 base, the J end lost 0 bases, and 10 bases lay between the germline ends. The CDR3 protein is CASSIGRLGSYEQYF. The CDR3 bases are TGTGCCAGTAGTATAGGAAGACTGGGCTCCTACGAGCAGTACTTC.

The J gene is TRBJ2-2, the V gene TRBV4-1, with D tentatively TRBD2 (5 bases). The CDR3 consists of 16 residues. The germline CDR1 and CDR2 sequences are MGHRA and YSYEKL. Trimming stripped 4 bases from V and 0 bases from J, with 12 bases between. CDR3 in DNA: TGCGCCAGCAGCCTCCCCGGACTTACGAACACCGGGGAGCTGTTTTTT. As protein: CASSLPGLTNTGELFF.

V usage is TRBV27 and J usage is TRBJ2-3; 9 bases fit TRBD2. The CDR3 spans 15 residues. V lost 6 bases to trimming and J lost 1 base; unmatched junction nucleotides: 5. The V gene's germline CDR1 is MNHEY and CDR2 SMNVEV (reference sequence). The CDR3 reads CASRTASGGTDTQYF. The DNA of the CDR3 is TGTGCCAGCAGGACGGCTAGCGGGGGCACAGATACGCAGTATTTT.

This sequence joins TRBV10-1 and TRBJ2-2, with 8 nucleotides matching TRBD2. This CDR3 has 15 residues. The V segment lost 0 bases and the J segment 6 bases; nucleotides outside the gene matches: 3. Germline loops: CDR1 WNHNN, CDR2 SYGVQD (reference sequence). The CDR3 DNA reads TGCGCCAGCAGTGAGTCTGGCGGGAGGTCCGGGGAGCTGTTTTTT. It yields the protein CASSESGGRSGELFF.

This chain links TRBV9 with TRBJ2-5; no clear D. Germline lookup yields CDR1 SGDLS and CDR2 YYNGEE. The CDR3 extends over 14 amino acids. V was shortened by 0 bases and J by 3 bases, with 9 bases between the two germline ends. The CDR3 loop is CASSVAQGEETQYF. In DNA form, the CDR3 reads TGTGCCAGCAGCGTAGCACAAGGAGAAGAGACCCAGTACTTC.

A few counts support this clone. V gene TRBV4-3 combines with J gene TRBJ2-3; TRBD2 matches 9 bases. The germline CDR1 and CDR2 sequences are LGHNA and YSLEER. This CDR3 region has 13 residues. Unmatched junction bases numbered 5, after V lost 3 bases and J lost 10 bases. For the CDR3, the DNA is TGCGCCAGCAGCCAGGGGACTAGCTTCGCGCAGTATTTT. It translates to CASSQGTSFAQYF.

This clone came up once. CDR3 nucleotides: TGTGCCAGTAGTATGTGGGCAGGGGGCGCTGGGGCCAACGTCCTGACTTTC. Translation gives CASSMWAGGAGANVLTF. The chain employs TRBV19 and TRBJ2-6; 8 bases align to TRBD1. This CDR3 has 17 residues. CDR1 is LNHDA, CDR2 SQIVND, per germline (reference sequence). V shed 3 bases and J 2 bases; nucleotides not matched to a gene: 6.

CDR3 residues: CASGLGLLAKNIQYF. CDR3 DNA sequence: TGTGCTAGTGGTTTGGGACTCTTAGCCAAAAACATTCAGTACTTC. The V and J genes are TRBV12-5 and TRBJ2-4; D unresolved. This CDR3 has 15 amino acids. V was shortened by 1 base and J by 0 bases, with 7 bases between the two germline ends. Germline-derived CDR1 and CDR2 are LGHNT and FRNRAP.